A selection of T cell receptor beta chains follows, all from one sample in a study of human T cells and chemical hapten exposure. Each CDR3 protein is one row after TCRdb ran MiXCR on the 5' RACE reads. In the table there are roughly 110,000 distinct CDR3 sequences, around 20% of which are singletons. The origin of the receptors is a human donor in good health. The CDR3 runs from the conserved cysteine through the conserved F or W. A D gene is named only where the DNA matches it firmly. Where a row states a size, it is once, few, many or the class of an expanded clone; other rows omit it.

abundance: NA; v_gene: TRBV28; j_gene: TRBJ2-6; d_gene: NA; CDR3aa: CASSFNTGANVLTF; CDR3nt: TGTGCCAGCAGTTTTAATACTGGGGCCAACGTCCTGACTTTC
abundance: few; v_gene: TRBV7-2; j_gene: TRBJ2-5; d_gene: NA; CDR3aa: CASSLRRAHGGETQYF; CDR3nt: TGTGCCAGCAGCTTACGGCGGGCCCACGGGGGAGAGACCCAGTACTTC
abundance: NA; v_gene: TRBV20-1; j_gene: TRBJ2-1; d_gene: TRBD1; CDR3aa: CSARDGPGTGSTYNEQFF; CDR3nt: TGCAGTGCTAGAGACGGACCTGGGACAGGGAGCACCTACAATGAGCAGTTCTTC
abundance: NA; v_gene: TRBV5-5; j_gene: TRBJ2-7; d_gene: NA; CDR3aa: CASSLAQQEISYEQYF; CDR3nt: TGTGCCAGCAGCTTGGCCCAACAGGAGATTTCCTACGAGCAGTACTTC
abundance: NA; v_gene: TRBV29-1; j_gene: TRBJ1-2; d_gene: TRBD1; CDR3aa: CSVRRGGIKDGYTF; CDR3nt: TGCAGCGTTCGTCGAGGGGGCATTAAAGATGGCTACACCTTC
abundance: NA; v_gene: TRBV27; j_gene: TRBJ2-4; d_gene: NA; CDR3aa: CASSYEEYIQYF; CDR3nt: TGTGCCAGCAGTTACGAAGAATACATTCAGTACTTC
abundance: once; v_gene: TRBV6-6; j_gene: TRBJ1-2; d_gene: NA; CDR3aa: CASSYYTGNYGYTF; CDR3nt: TGTGCCAGCAGTTACTACACAGGGAACTATGGCTACACCTTC
abundance: NA; v_gene: TRBV20-1; j_gene: TRBJ2-2; d_gene: TRBD2; CDR3aa: CSARDRGGWGKTGELFF; CDR3nt: TGCAGTGCTAGAGATCGGGGGGGCTGGGGGAAAACCGGGGAGCTGTTTTTT
abundance: NA; v_gene: TRBV20-1; j_gene: TRBJ1-1; d_gene: NA; CDR3aa: CSARDLGVNSNTEAFF; CDR3nt: TGCAGTGCTAGAGATCTAGGAGTGAATTCGAACACTGAAGCTTTCTTT
abundance: few; v_gene: TRBV28; j_gene: TRBJ2-7; d_gene: NA; CDR3aa: CASSSPAKLGEQYF; CDR3nt: TGTGCCAGCAGCTCCCCGGCAAAACTGGGGGAGCAGTACTTC
abundance: NA; v_gene: TRBV5-6; j_gene: TRBJ1-4; d_gene: TRBD1; CDR3aa: CASSLTGDTEKLFF; CDR3nt: TGTGCCAGCAGCCTGACAGGGGATACGGAAAAACTGTTTTTT
abundance: NA; v_gene: TRBV20-1; j_gene: TRBJ1-2; d_gene: NA; CDR3aa: CSAPRQHLNYGYTF; CDR3nt: TGCAGTGCTCCACGACAGCACCTTAACTATGGCTACACCTTC
abundance: NA; v_gene: TRBV27; j_gene: TRBJ2-7; d_gene: NA; CDR3aa: CASSLTESSYEQYF; CDR3nt: TGTGCCAGCAGTTTAACAGAAAGCTCCTACGAGCAGTACTTC
abundance: NA; v_gene: TRBV19; j_gene: TRBJ2-1; d_gene: NA; CDR3aa: CASSISGGVDEQFF; CDR3nt: TGTGCCAGTAGTATCTCCGGGGGAGTCGATGAGCAGTTCTTC